Each of the 17 T cell receptor beta chains below was sequenced from the same sample in a study of shared clonotypes between healthy human individuals. Profiled with immunoSEQ multiplex PCR; TCRdb holds only in-frame clones, not every one. Found here are about 1,500,000 clones, approximately 97% of them singletons; the top ten hold roughly 1.2%. Sequenced sample: naive CD4+ T cells sorted from blood. The subset denotes: CD45RA+ positively selected. All receptors derive from a man between 25 and 39 years old in good health.

Only one count was recorded for this clone. J is TRBJ2-2 and V is TRBV2; D is undetermined. The V end lost 3 bases, the J end lost 1 base, and 6 bases lay between the germline ends. Germline CDR1 is SNHLY and CDR2 is FYNNEI. The CDR3 loop spans 14 amino acids. In DNA, the CDR3 is TGTGCCAGCAGTGACAGGCAGAACACCGGGGAGCTGTTTTTT. This codes for CASSDRQNTGELFF.

This chain's CDR3 is CASSLLASGRSGDEQFF. The CDR3, as DNA: TGCGCCAGCAGCTTGTTGGCGAGCGGGAGGAGCGGGGATGAGCAGTTCTTC. This rearrangement joins TRBV5-1 to TRBJ2-1; 9 bases match TRBD2. The CDR3 loop spans 17 amino acids. CDR1 and CDR2 (germline): SGHRS, YFSETQ. The junction had 13 bases not matched to a gene; V was cut back by 1 base and J by 8 bases.

As for this clone: The sample contains more than one DNA sequence encoding this CDR3. This chain links TRBV9 with TRBJ2-2; the D is unclear. The V end was cut by 0 bases, the J end by 2 bases, with 5 bases between. This CDR3 spans 14 amino acids. Looked up from germline, CDR1 is SGDLS and CDR2 is YYNGEE. CDR3 protein: CASSVVPNTGELFF. In DNA, the CDR3 is TGTGCCAGCAGCGTAGTCCCTAACACCGGGGAGCTGTTTTTT. Complete variable domain (other parts from reference TRBV9 and TRBJ2-2): DSGVTQTPKHLITATGQRVTLRCSPRSGDLSVYWYQQSLDQGLQFLIQYYNGEERAKGNILERFSAQQFPDLHSELNLSSLELGDSALYFCASSVVPNTGELFFGEGSRLTVL.

The rearrangement uses TRBV2 and TRBJ2-1; 8 bases are a match to TRBD2. V lost 6 bases to trimming and J lost 6 bases; unmatched junction nucleotides: 10. Per germline, CDR1 SNHLY and CDR2 FYNNEI. The CDR3 spans 15 residues. The CDR3 loop is CASRPTSGGSNEQFF. The CDR3 bases are TGTGCCAGCAGACCTACTAGCGGTGGATCCAATGAGCAGTTCTTC. Using reference TRBV2 and TRBJ2-1 for the parts outside the CDR3, the full variable domain is EPEVTQTPSHQVTQMGQEVILRCVPISNHLYFYWYRQILGQKVEFLVSFYNNEISEKSEIFDDQFSVERPDGSNFTLKIRSTKLEDSAMYFCASRPTSGGSNEQFFGPGTRLTVL.

This chain links TRBV5-1 with TRBJ2-2; unclear D gene. Germline V gene sequence: CDR1 SGHRS, CDR2 YFSETQ. The germline V and J ends were trimmed by 5 bases and 2 bases, with 10 bases remaining between them. The CDR3 sequence is 14 residues long. Here the CDR3 reads CASSRVINTGELFF. The CDR3 region has the DNA TGCGCCAGCAGTAGAGTAATAAACACCGGGGAGCTGTTTTTT.

V and J are TRBV2 and TRBJ2-1; D may be TRBD2 (5 bases). The germline V gene encodes CDR1 SNHLY and CDR2 FYNNEI. Trimming shortened V by 4 bases and J by 14 bases, and 18 bases separated the two germline ends. CDR3 length equals 13 residues. CDR3 sequence: CASSAQDSLEEFF. DNA of the CDR3: TGTGCCAGCAGTGCCCAGGACTCTTTGGAGGAGTTCTTC.

This clone appeared a single time. The junction does not match germline at one end; this may be a read error. CDR3 DNA sequence: TGTGCCAGCAGTTTTGCGGGAGTGATCACAACGAAAACCGGGGAGCTGTTTTTT. It codes for CASSFAGVITTKTGELFF. The V call is TRBV28, the J call TRBJ2-2; 7 nucleotides align to TRBD2. Germline V gene sequence: CDR1 MDHEN, CDR2 SYDVKM. The CDR3 contains 18 residues. Variable domain in full (rest from reference TRBV28 and TRBJ2-2): DVKVTQSSRYLVKRTGEKVFLECVQDMDHENMFWYRQDPGLGLRLIYFSYDVKMKEKGDIPEGYSVSREKKERFSLILESASTNQTSMYLCASSFAGVITTKTGELFFGEGSRLTVL.

The chain recombines TRBV6-1 with TRBJ2-3, with 7 bases lining up with TRBD2. This CDR3 contains 15 residues. V shed 6 bases and J 4 bases; nucleotides not matched to a gene: 10. Germline loops: CDR1 MNHNS, CDR2 SASEGT. The CDR3 is CASRPAGLNSDTQYF. CDR3 in DNA: TGTGCCAGCAGGCCGGCGGGACTAAATTCAGATACGCAGTATTTT.

The chain has TRBV6-5 and TRBJ2-1, with a weak D call TRBD1 (5 bases). The CDR3 has 15 amino acids. CDR1 and CDR2 (germline): MNHEY, SVGAGI. The V gene lost 1 base and the J gene lost 4 bases, with 11 bases spanning the gap. The chain's CDR3 is CASSYFDRRYNEQFF. The CDR3 DNA reads TGTGCCAGCAGTTACTTTGACAGAAGATACAATGAGCAGTTCTTC.

The chain employs TRBV29-1 and TRBJ2-1; maybe TRBD2 (5 bases). In germline, CDR1 is SQVTM, CDR2 ANQGSEA. This CDR3 contains 14 residues. Trimming stripped 1 base from V and 3 bases from J, with 10 bases between. CDR3 loop: CSVEADLNYNEQFF. CDR3 bases: TGCAGCGTTGAAGCGGACTTGAACTACAATGAGCAGTTCTTC.

CDR3 residues: CASSHGQKQFF. The CDR3 nucleotides read TGTGCCAGCAGTCATGGACAGAAGCAGTTCTTC. The V gene is TRBV28, the J gene TRBJ2-1; D perhaps matches TRBD1 (6 bases). Trimming took off 5 bases at V and 11 bases at J, with 10 bases between the two ends. CDR3 length equals 11 residues. From germline, CDR1 is MDHEN and CDR2 SYDVKM.

V is TRBV5-8 and J is TRBJ1-2; perhaps TRBD1 as D (5 bases). The CDR3 totals 14 residues. Trimming shortened V by 3 bases and J by 8 bases, and 17 bases separated the two germline ends. The germline CDR1 and CDR2 sequences are SGHTS and YDEGEE. This CDR3 reads CASSWGVRARGYTF. CDR3 DNA: TGTGCCAGCAGCTGGGGCGTTCGGGCCCGGGGCTACACCTTC.

The chain has TRBV9 and TRBJ2-1; 11 nucleotides align to TRBD1. This CDR3 has 16 amino acids. The J segment lost 4 bases and the V segment lost 0 bases, leaving 3 bases of the junction unmatched. Per the germline V gene, CDR1 is SGDLS and CDR2 is YYNGEE. Written as DNA, the CDR3 is TGTGCCAGCAGCGTAGTTGGACAGGGGGCATACAATGAGCAGTTCTTC. Amino acids: CASSVVGQGAYNEQFF. The full variable domain, with the rest looked up from reference TRBV9 and TRBJ2-1, is DSGVTQTPKHLITATGQRVTLRCSPRSGDLSVYWYQQSLDQGLQFLIQYYNGEERAKGNILERFSAQQFPDLHSELNLSSLELGDSALYFCASSVVGQGAYNEQFFGPGTRLTVL.

This chain connects TRBV28 to TRBJ1-5, with 8 nucleotides matching TRBD1. The germline V gene encodes CDR1 MDHEN and CDR2 SYDVKM. The length of the CDR3 is 13 residues. The V segment lost 6 bases and the J segment 9 bases; nucleotides outside the gene matches: 7. The CDR3 sequence is CASRTGEAVPQHF. For the CDR3, the DNA is TGTGCCAGCAGGACAGGGGAGGCAGTGCCCCAGCATTTT.

The chain has TRBV4-1 and TRBJ2-1; D not certain. CDR1 is MGHRA and CDR2 is YSYEKL in the germline V gene. Trimming removed 1 base from V and 7 bases from J, with 8 bases in between. This CDR3 has 13 amino acids. The CDR3 DNA is TGCGCCAGCAGCCAAGCGGCGTGGAATGAGCAGTTCTTC. Translated: CASSQAAWNEQFF.

V gene TRBV28 combines with J gene TRBJ2-1; D may be TRBD1 or TRBD2 (5 bases each). V was shortened by 10 bases and J by 10 bases, with 23 bases between the two germline ends. CDR1 and CDR2 (germline): MDHEN, SYDVKM. This CDR3 spans 14 amino acids. The CDR3 region has the DNA TGTGCCACCCGAGGGGCCGCCCGAATGGTAGAGCAGTTCTTC. It codes for CATRGAARMVEQFF.

The V gene is TRBV9, the J gene TRBJ2-2; the D gene is possibly TRBD1 (5 bases). Germline CDR1 is SGDLS and CDR2 is YYNGEE. V shed 2 bases and J shed 6 bases, with 14 bases lying between them. This CDR3 comprises 15 residues. The chain's CDR3 is CASSVRDSRAGELFF. The CDR3, as DNA: TGTGCCAGCAGCGTGCGCGACAGCCGTGCCGGGGAGCTGTTTTTT.